The 27 T cell receptor beta chains presented below share a single source sample, sequenced in a study of PD-L1 blockade in urothelial cancer. Generated by immunoSEQ multiplex PCR, the TCRdb table keeps only in-frame clones and is missing some. The sample lists tens of thousands of clones, approximately 84% occurring once. Sequencing used PBMCs, obtained around atezolizumab (anti-PD-L1) treatment. Receptor source: a man aged 35-49 years with urothelial cancer.

This chain connects TRBV27 to TRBJ2-7; perhaps TRBD1 as D (5 bases). Germline V lookup: CDR1 MNHEY, CDR2 SMNVEV (reference sequence). V gave up 7 bases and J gave up 1 base, with 11 bases separating them. This CDR3 region has 13 residues. The CDR3 nucleotides read TGTGCCAGCAAATTCCGACAGTCCTACGAGCAGTACTTC. As protein: CASKFRQSYEQYF.

The chain carries TRBV30 and TRBJ2-1; D unresolved. The V and J ends lost 6 bases and 3 bases respectively, with 15 bases between them. CDR3 size: 14 residues. Germline V lookup: CDR1 GTSNPN, CDR2 SVGIG (reference sequence). The CDR3 DNA is TGTGCCTGCCGTGGTCCCTTACACTACAATGAGCAGTTCTTC. It is translated as CACRGPLHYNEQFF.

The sample holds one count of this clone. The chain links TRBV19 to TRBJ1-4; the match to TRBD1 covers 7 bases. Germline-derived CDR1 and CDR2 are LNHDA and SQIVND (reference sequence). The CDR3 is 14 amino acids. The ends lost 4 bases at V and 4 bases at J; junction bases unmatched: 3. The CDR3 is CASSTGQINEKLFF. The CDR3 region has the DNA TGTGCCAGTAGTACGGGACAGATTAATGAAAAACTGTTTTTT.

The gene calls are TRBV7-9 and TRBJ2-1, with D perhaps matching TRBD1 (7 bases). Trimming took off 3 bases at V and 7 bases at J, with 10 bases between the two ends. CDR1 and CDR2 from the germline V gene are SEHNR and FQNEAQ (reference sequence). CDR3 size: 13 residues. CDR3 loop: CASSLTGTNEQFF. For the CDR3, the DNA is TGTGCCAGCAGCTTGACAGGGACTAATGAGCAGTTCTTC.

This CDR3 reads CASRKQGAEGNTIYF. For the CDR3, the DNA is TGTGCCAGCAGAAAACAGGGGGCTGAGGGAAACACCATATATTTT. The chain links TRBV28 to TRBJ1-3; 9 bases line up with TRBD1. The trim removed 6 bases at V and 4 bases at J, leaving 7 bases unmatched. The CDR3 is 15 residues long. Germline assignment: CDR1 MDHEN and CDR2 SYDVKM.

This chain connects TRBV5-1 to TRBJ1-1; D gene ambiguous. The germline V gene has CDR1 SGHRS and CDR2 YFSETQ. The CDR3 has 15 residues. Deletions cut 0 bases from V and 3 bases from J, with 12 bases between. The CDR3 spells CASSLGHRTDTEAFF. The CDR3 DNA sequence: TGCGCCAGCAGCTTGGGCCATAGAACTGACACTGAAGCTTTCTTT. Using reference TRBV5-1 and TRBJ1-1 for the parts outside the CDR3, the full variable domain is KAGVTQTPRYLIKTRGQQVTLSCSPISGHRSVSWYQQTPGQGLQFLFEYFSETQRNKGNFPGRFSGRQFSNSRSEMNVSTLELGDSALYLCASSLGHRTDTEAFFGQGTRLTVV.

The gene calls are TRBV5-1 and TRBJ2-5; the D gene is possibly TRBD2 (6 bases). In germline, CDR1 is SGHRS, CDR2 YFSETQ. V lost 0 bases and J lost 1, with 10 bases in between. CDR3 length: 15 residues. In DNA form, the CDR3 reads TGCGCCAGCAGCTTGGTGGCTAGCGCCCAAGAGACCCAGTACTTC. Translation: CASSLVASAQETQYF. Looking up the rest from reference TRBV5-1 and TRBJ2-5 gives the full variable domain: KAGVTQTPRYLIKTRGQQVTLSCSPISGHRSVSWYQQTPGQGLQFLFEYFSETQRNKGNFPGRFSGRQFSNSRSEMNVSTLELGDSALYLCASSLVASAQETQYFGPGTRLLVL.

The chain has TRBV18 and TRBJ2-5; D uncertain. There are 13 residues in the CDR3. Germline V gene sequence: CDR1 KGHSH, CDR2 LQKENI. V lost 0 bases and J 10 bases, leaving 12 bases between the germline ends. The CDR3 sequence: CASSPPLTSGQYF. DNA for the CDR3: TGTGCCAGCTCACCACCGTTAACGAGTGGCCAGTACTTC.

A single count supports this clone. The gene calls are TRBV2 and TRBJ2-7; TRBD2 matches at 8 bases. Losses at the gene ends were 4 bases for V and 2 bases for J; bases not matched to a gene: 7. The length of the CDR3 is 15 residues. CDR1 SNHLY and CDR2 FYNNEI come from the germline V gene. CDR3: CASSARGSGAYEQYF. In DNA form, the CDR3 reads TGTGCCAGCAGTGCTCGGGGTAGCGGGGCCTACGAGCAGTACTTC. Based on the CDR3 plus reference TRBV2 and TRBJ2-7, the full variable domain is EPEVTQTPSHQVTQMGQEVILRCVPISNHLYFYWYRQILGQKVEFLVSFYNNEISEKSEIFDDQFSVERPDGSNFTLKIRSTKLEDSAMYFCASSARGSGAYEQYFGPGTRLTVT.

The gene calls are TRBV7-2 and TRBJ2-7; 8 positions match TRBD2. The trim removed 1 base at V and 2 bases at J, leaving 16 bases unmatched. The CDR3 extends over 19 amino acids. The germline V gene encodes CDR1 SGHTA and CDR2 FQGNSA. CDR3 DNA: TGTGCCAGCAGCTTAGTTAGGGGACTAGATCGGTTCGGGACCTACGAGCAGTACTTC. This sequence encodes CASSLVRGLDRFGTYEQYF.

V usage is TRBV5-4 and J usage is TRBJ2-2, with D possibly being TRBD1 (6 bases). The length of the CDR3 is 16 residues. The germline V and J ends were trimmed by 4 bases and 4 bases, with 17 bases remaining between them. Germline V gene sequence: CDR1 SGHNT, CDR2 YYREEE (reference sequence). The CDR3 loop reads CASSPPGQGPTGELFF. For the CDR3, the DNA is TGTGCCAGCAGCCCTCCGGGACAAGGACCCACCGGGGAGCTGTTTTTT.

The rearrangement joins TRBV30 to TRBJ1-3, with a possible D match to TRBD1 (5 bases). CDR1 GTSNPN and CDR2 SVGIG come from the germline V gene (reference sequence). CDR3 size: 13 residues. Trimming pared 2 bases from V and 8 bases from J, leaving 13 bases between. The CDR3, as DNA: TGTGCCTGGAGTAGGGGCTTGGAACACACCATATATTTT. This sequence encodes CAWSRGLEHTIYF.

The genes are TRBV19 and TRBJ2-1, with TRBD1 matching 8 bases. The germline V gene has CDR1 LNHDA and CDR2 SQIVND (reference sequence). V shed 4 bases, J shed 4 bases, and the junction held 3 bases outside the gene matches. CDR3 size: 14 residues. CDR3 DNA sequence: TGTGCCAGTAGTAGGACAGGGCTTTACAATGAGCAGTTCTTC. Translating it yields CASSRTGLYNEQFF.

The chain links TRBV7-6 to TRBJ2-1; TRBD1 agrees at 9 bases. CDR3 length equals 14 residues. V shed 3 bases, J shed 4 bases, and the junction held 1 base outside the gene matches. Germline loops: CDR1 SGHVS, CDR2 FNYEAQ. The CDR3 nucleotides read TGTGCCAGCAGCTTGGGACAGGGTTACAATGAGCAGTTCTTC. This codes for CASSLGQGYNEQFF.

The V call is TRBV7-9, the J call TRBJ2-3; 7 bases match TRBD2. The J segment lost 0 bases and the V segment lost 5 bases, leaving 8 bases of the junction unmatched. Germline V gives CDR1 SEHNR, CDR2 FQNEAQ (reference sequence). The CDR3 has 16 amino acids. The CDR3 region is CASSTRLAVSTDTQYF. As DNA, the CDR3 is TGTGCCAGCAGCACCCGACTAGCCGTGAGCACAGATACGCAGTATTTT.

This clone appeared once. The V call is TRBV6-4, the J call TRBJ2-1, with TRBD2 identical over 12 bases. The CDR3 covers 15 residues. Per germline, CDR1 MRHNA and CDR2 SNTAGT. Trimming took 4 bases from V and 6 from J; bases not matched to a gene: 4. This chain's CDR3 is CASSAELAGGNEQFF. The CDR3 DNA reads as TGTGCCAGCAGTGCCGAACTAGCGGGAGGCAATGAGCAGTTCTTC.

The chain uses TRBV5-4 and TRBJ1-1; 7 bases line up with TRBD1. Germline V gene lookup returns CDR1 SGHNT and CDR2 YYREEE (reference sequence). The length of the CDR3 is 14 residues. V lost 0 bases, J lost 5 bases, and 4 bases stayed unmatched. CDR3 bases: TGTGCCAGCAGCTTGGAGGGGGCAGAGACTGAAGCTTTCTTT. Translated: CASSLEGAETEAFF. Variable domain in full (rest from reference TRBV5-4 and TRBJ1-1): ETGVTQSPTHLIKTRGQQVTLRCSSQSGHNTVSWYQQALGQGPQFIFQYYREEENGRGNFPPRFSGLQFPNYSSELNVNALELDDSALYLCASSLEGAETEAFFGQGTRLTVV.

The chain recombines TRBV6-6 with TRBJ1-1; tentative D call: TRBD1 (5 bases). Per the germline V gene, CDR1 is MNHNY and CDR2 is SVGAGI (reference sequence). Deletions cut 6 bases from V and 2 bases from J, with 13 bases between. CDR3 size: 14 residues. The CDR3 spells CASSSGGGNTEAFF. The CDR3 bases are TGTGCCAGCAGCAGTGGGGGGGGAAACACTGAAGCTTTCTTT.

V gene TRBV28 combines with J gene TRBJ2-7, with 12 bases that match TRBD1. The CDR3 runs 16 residues. The J segment lost 6 bases and the V segment lost 4 bases, leaving 10 bases of the junction unmatched. Germline values: CDR1 MDHEN, CDR2 SYDVKM. The CDR3 region has the DNA TGTGCCAGCAGTTGGCCTGGTGGGACAGGGGGCCGCGAGCAGTACTTC. It is translated as CASSWPGGTGGREQYF.

This clone has a handful of counts. The V call is TRBV11-2, the J call TRBJ2-3; the D is unclear. Germline-derived CDR1 and CDR2 are SGHAT and FQNNGV. The CDR3 extends over 15 amino acids. V shed 6 bases and J shed 3 bases, with 16 bases lying between them. The CDR3 DNA is TGTGCCAGCAGGGAAAGGAGACTGGCGACAGATACGCAGTATTTT. Protein: CASRERRLATDTQYF.

Only a few counts were recorded for this clone. This sequence joins TRBV6-1 and TRBJ1-5, with TRBD1 identical over 7 bases. Per the germline V gene, CDR1 is MNHNS and CDR2 is SASEGT. The CDR3 length is 16 residues. V dropped 2 bases and J dropped 3; count of bases not matched to a gene: 7. CDR3 in amino acids: CASSEREQGYNQPQHF. The CDR3 DNA reads TGTGCCAGCAGTGAAAGAGAACAGGGGTACAATCAGCCCCAGCATTTT.

The genes are TRBV29-1 and TRBJ1-1; no clear D. The germline V gene has CDR1 SQVTM and CDR2 ANQGSEA. Between the trimmed V and J ends, which lost 0 bases and 8 bases, there was a span of 10 bases. The CDR3 extends over 12 amino acids. Here the CDR3 DNA reads TGCAGCGTTGAAGAGGCAGCGGGGGAAGCTTTCTTT. It encodes CSVEEAAGEAFF. Using reference TRBV29-1 and TRBJ1-1 for the parts outside the CDR3, the full variable domain is SAVISQKPSRDICQRGTSLTIQCQVDSQVTMMFWYRQQPGQSLTLIATANQGSEATYESGFVIDKFPISRPNLTFSTLTVSNMSPEDSSIYLCSVEEAAGEAFFGQGTRLTVV.

The chain uses TRBV30 and TRBJ2-7, with 8 bases that match TRBD2. The germline gives CDR1 GTSNPN, CDR2 SVGIG (reference sequence). Trimming at V came to 2 bases and at J to 4 bases, leaving 4 bases not matched to a gene. CDR3 length: 13 amino acids. The CDR3 loop reads CAWSTSGQYEQYF. The DNA of the CDR3 is TGTGCCTGGAGTACTAGCGGCCAATACGAGCAGTACTTC.

The rearrangement links TRBV6-1 to TRBJ2-4, with a tentative D call TRBD2 (5 bases). This CDR3 is 20 amino acids long. Trimming took 1 base from V and 2 from J, leaving 24 bases between them. The germline V gene has CDR1 MNHNS and CDR2 SASEGT. The DNA of the CDR3 is TGTGCCAGCAGTGAAGAAGCGTTTTTAGTCGTACGGGGTCCCAAAAACATTCAGTACTTC. Translating gives CASSEEAFLVVRGPKNIQYF.

The chain has TRBV6-1 and TRBJ2-7; 7 bases map to TRBD2. Germline loops: CDR1 MNHNS, CDR2 SASEGT. V trimming: 6 bases; J trimming: 1 base; junction bases outside the gene matches: 6. The CDR3 spans 14 residues. DNA of the CDR3: TGTGCCAGCAGACTCGAGCGGGGATCCTACGAGCAGTACTTC. It translates to CASRLERGSYEQYF.

The CDR3 protein is CASTPGQGYGYTF. In nucleotides, the CDR3 is TGTGCCAGTACCCCGGGACAGGGGTATGGCTACACCTTC. The chain couples TRBV19 to TRBJ1-2, with 10 bases that match TRBD1. Trimming at V came to 7 bases and at J to 5 bases, leaving 4 bases not matched to a gene. The CDR3 spans 13 residues. Germline assignment: CDR1 LNHDA and CDR2 SQIVND (reference sequence).

The V call is TRBV28, the J call TRBJ1-4; D call uncertain. Trimming took off 5 bases at V and 3 bases at J, with 13 bases between the two ends. The CDR3 consists of 15 residues. CDR1 and CDR2 (germline): MDHEN, SYDVKM. Here the CDR3 reads CASSPPGASNEKLFF. CDR3 sequence (DNA): TGTGCCAGCAGTCCCCCAGGTGCCTCTAATGAAAAACTGTTTTTT. Complete variable domain (other parts from reference TRBV28 and TRBJ1-4): DVKVTQSSRYLVKRTGEKVFLECVQDMDHENMFWYRQDPGLGLRLIYFSYDVKMKEKGDIPEGYSVSREKKERFSLILESASTNQTSMYLCASSPPGASNEKLFFGSGTQLSVL.